This TCR beta chain was observed in a study of glioma-infiltrating T cells after dendritic cell vaccination. Using immunoSEQ multiplex PCR, the repertoire was profiled, and TCRdb retains in-frame clones only, with some absent. This sample carries about 64,000 clones, approximately 85% of them seen once, and the ten largest clones take more than 8%. This CDR3 is built from 14 residues. Germline V CDR1 and CDR2: SGHNT, YENEEA. Trimming removed 3 bases from V and 5 bases from J; junction bases left unmatched: 6. The chain has TRBV11-3 and TRBJ2-5, with TRBD2 identical over 7 bases. This TCR came from a human donor with glioblastoma. Specimen: blood, collected before dendritic cell vaccination. The CDR3: CASSFRGGMETQYF. DNA of the CDR3: TGTGCCAGCAGCTTTAGGGGAGGGATGGAGACCCAGTACTTC. Drawing the rest from reference TRBV11-3 and TRBJ2-5, the complete variable domain is EAGVVQSPRYKIIEKKQPVAFWCNPISGHNTLYWYLQNLGQGPELLIRYENEEAVDDSQLPKDRFSAERLKGVDSTLKIQPAELGDSAVYLCASSFRGGMETQYFGPGTRLLVL.